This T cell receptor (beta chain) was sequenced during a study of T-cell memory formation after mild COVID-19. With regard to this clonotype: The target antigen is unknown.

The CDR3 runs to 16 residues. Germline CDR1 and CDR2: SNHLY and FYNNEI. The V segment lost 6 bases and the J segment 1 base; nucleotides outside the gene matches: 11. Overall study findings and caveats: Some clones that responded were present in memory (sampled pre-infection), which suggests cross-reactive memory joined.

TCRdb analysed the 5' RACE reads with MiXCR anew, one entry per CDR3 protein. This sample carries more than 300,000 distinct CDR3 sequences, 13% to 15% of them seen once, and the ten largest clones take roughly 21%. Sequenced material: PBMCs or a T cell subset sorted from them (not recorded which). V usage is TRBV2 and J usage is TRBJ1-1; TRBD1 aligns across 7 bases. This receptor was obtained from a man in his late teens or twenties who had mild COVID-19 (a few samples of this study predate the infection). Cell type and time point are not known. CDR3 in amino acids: CASRHLYRDRNTEAFF. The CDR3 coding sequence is TGTGCCAGCAGGCACTTATACCGGGACAGGAACACTGAAGCTTTCTTT.